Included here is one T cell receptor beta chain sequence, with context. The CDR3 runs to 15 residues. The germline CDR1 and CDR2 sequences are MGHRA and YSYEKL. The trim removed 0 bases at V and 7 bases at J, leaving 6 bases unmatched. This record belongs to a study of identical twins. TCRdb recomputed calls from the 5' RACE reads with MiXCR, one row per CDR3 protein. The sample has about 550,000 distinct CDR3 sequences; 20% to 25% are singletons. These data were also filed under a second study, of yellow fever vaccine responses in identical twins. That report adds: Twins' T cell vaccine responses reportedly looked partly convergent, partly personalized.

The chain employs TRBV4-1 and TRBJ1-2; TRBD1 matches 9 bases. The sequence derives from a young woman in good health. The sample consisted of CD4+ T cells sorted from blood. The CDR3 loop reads CASSQDPGTGFGYTF. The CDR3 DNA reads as TGCGCCAGCAGCCAAGACCCCGGGACAGGGTTTGGCTACACCTTC.